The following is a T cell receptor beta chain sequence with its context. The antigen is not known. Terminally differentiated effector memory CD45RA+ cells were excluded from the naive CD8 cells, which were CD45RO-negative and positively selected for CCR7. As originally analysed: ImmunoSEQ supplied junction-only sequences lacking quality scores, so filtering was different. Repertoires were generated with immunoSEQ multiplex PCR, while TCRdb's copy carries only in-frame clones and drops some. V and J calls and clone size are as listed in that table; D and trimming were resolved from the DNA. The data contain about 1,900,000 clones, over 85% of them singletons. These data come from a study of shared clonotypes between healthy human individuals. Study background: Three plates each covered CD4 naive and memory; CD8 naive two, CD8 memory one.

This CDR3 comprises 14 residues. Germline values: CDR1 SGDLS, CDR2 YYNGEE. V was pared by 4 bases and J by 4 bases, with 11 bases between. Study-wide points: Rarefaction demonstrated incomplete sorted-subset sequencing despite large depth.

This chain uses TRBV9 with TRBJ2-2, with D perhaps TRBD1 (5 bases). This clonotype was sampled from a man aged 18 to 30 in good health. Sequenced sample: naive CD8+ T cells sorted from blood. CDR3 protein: CASSQDRPTGELFF. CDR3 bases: TGTGCCAGCAGCCAAGACAGACCCACCGGGGAGCTGTTTTTT.